The 9 T cell receptor beta chains below all came from one sample that was sequenced in a study of early T cells in non-severe SARS-CoV-2 infection. One entry per CDR3 protein results from TCRdb running MiXCR on the 5' RACE reads. The repertoire holds roughly 81,000 distinct CDR3 sequences, with over 5% as singletons. Sequencing was performed on whole blood. These receptors were taken from an adult who was a healthcare worker with PCR-confirmed SARS-CoV-2 infection or an uninfected control (not recorded which).

In its sample, this clonotype was seen a few times. V is TRBV20-1 and J is TRBJ2-5; 7 bases fit TRBD2. V dropped 5 bases and J dropped 4; count of bases not matched to a gene: 1. The CDR3 runs to 11 residues. Germline V gives CDR1 DFQATT, CDR2 SNEGSKA (reference sequence). The CDR3, as DNA: TGCAGTGCTGGGGGGGGAGAGACCCAGTACTTC. Translated, it gives CSAGGGETQYF.

This clonotype was recorded at least ten times. V usage is TRBV10-2 and J usage is TRBJ2-1; D is ambiguous. The length of the CDR3 is 13 residues. CDR1 is WSHSY and CDR2 is SAAADI in the germline V gene. The V end was cut by 3 bases, the J end by 12 bases, with 15 bases between. CDR3 region: CASSDPLSRGQFF. The CDR3 bases are TGCGCCAGCAGTGACCCTCTGAGCAGAGGGCAGTTCTTC.

In its sample, this clonotype was seen many times. The gene calls are TRBV4-3 and TRBJ2-2, with TRBD1 matching 7 bases. Germline V gene sequence: CDR1 LGHNA, CDR2 YSLEER. This CDR3 has 17 amino acids. J gave up 3 bases and V 6 bases, and 13 bases lay outside the gene matches. The CDR3 nucleotides are TGCGCCAGCAGGCAGGGGGTTGCGGCCGACGACACCGGGGAGCTGTTTTTT. Protein: CASRQGVAADDTGELFF.

This chain links TRBV6-5 with TRBJ1-2, with D tentatively TRBD1 (6 bases). The CDR3 is made up of 15 amino acids. V lost 5 bases and J 7 bases, leaving 20 bases between the germline ends. CDR1 MNHEY and CDR2 SVGAGI come from the germline V gene. The CDR3 DNA reads as TGTGCCAGCAGTACGATACAGGGTACCATTAGTGGCTACACCTTC. Protein: CASSTIQGTISGYTF.

Points on this clonotype: Being one base from a much bigger clone, this may be a read error. This chain joins TRBV6-6 and TRBJ1-5; D unresolved. This CDR3 contains 11 residues. Germline V gene data show CDR1 as MNHNY and CDR2 as SVGAGI (reference sequence). V was pared by 6 bases and J by 1 base, with 1 base between. CDR3 sequence reads: CASSSNQPQHF. The CDR3 DNA reads as TGTGCCAGCAGCAGCAATCAGCCCCAGCATTTT.

This rearrangement joins TRBV2 to TRBJ2-7; 7 bases align to TRBD1. The germline V gene encodes CDR1 SNHLY and CDR2 FYNNEI. This CDR3 is built from 14 residues. The junction had 8 bases not matched to a gene; V was cut back by 7 bases and J by 2 bases. CDR3 in amino acids: CASNAGTAPYEQYF. CDR3 bases: TGTGCCAGCAACGCCGGGACAGCTCCCTACGAGCAGTACTTC.

This clonotype occurred many times. The rearrangement links TRBV7-6 to TRBJ2-1; 7 bases align to TRBD2. Germline assignment: CDR1 SGHVS and CDR2 FNYEAQ. This CDR3 has 15 residues. With 1 base clipped from V and 5 bases from J, the junction kept 5 bases outside the gene matches. CDR3 residues: CASSLVGSGNNEQFF. The CDR3 DNA reads as TGTGCCAGCAGCTTAGTCGGCAGCGGGAACAATGAGCAGTTCTTC.

This clonotype was seen only a few times. The chain combines TRBV11-2 with TRBJ2-7; D may be TRBD1 or TRBD2 (5 bases each). CDR1 is SGHAT, CDR2 FQNNGV, per germline. V gave up 4 bases and J gave up 3 bases, with 13 bases separating them. The CDR3 consists of 14 residues. The CDR3 spells CASSSRDARYEQYF. As DNA, the CDR3 is TGTGCCAGCAGCTCCCGGGACGCCCGCTACGAGCAGTACTTC.

The chain recombines TRBV12-2 with TRBJ1-6; TRBD1 is the table's D call, not checked against the DNA. TRBV12-2 is designated a pseudogene. CDR3 length: 16 residues. The CDR3 DNA sequence: TGTGCAAGTCGAGCCGGACAGGGGGCCCTTAATTCACCCCTCCACTTT. Residues: CASRAGQGALNSPLHF.